These T cell receptor beta chains were read from a single sample in a study of T cell responses to AZD1222 COVID-19 vaccine. Sequenced by immunoSEQ multiplex PCR; TCRdb stores in-frame clones only, minus some. The table records roughly 30,000 clones, around 90% of them present only once. Sequences were derived from peripheral blood, sampled on day 0 of AZD1222 vaccination. The receptors originated from an adult in good health. Both conserved end residues are part of each CDR3. The D gene is left open where the match is weak.

NA,TRBV4-1,TRBJ2-1,TGCGCCAGCAGCCAAGTTGTTTGGGGGACCTACAATGAGCAGTTCTTC,CASSQVVWGTYNEQFF
NA,TRBV5-4,TRBJ1-1,TGTGCCAGCAGCCCCAATACAGGGTTAATCACTGAAGCTTTCTTT,CASSPNTGLITEAFF
TRBD1,TRBV5-6,TRBJ1-3,TGTGCCAGCAGCTTTGGACAGGGGACTGGAAACACCATATATTTT,CASSFGQGTGNTIYF
TRBD2,TRBV20-1,TRBJ2-7,TGCAGTGCTAGTGGGCTAGCGGAGCCCTACGAGCAGTACTTC,CSASGLAEPYEQYF
TRBD1,TRBV2,TRBJ2-1,TGTGCCAGCAGCTCAGACAGGGGCTCCTACAATGAGCAGTTCTTC,CASSSDRGSYNEQFF
NA,TRBV7-2,TRBJ2-7,TGTGCCAGCAGCTTAGTTTACGAGCAGTACTTC,CASSLVYEQYF
NA,TRBV19,TRBJ1-5,TGTGCCAGTAGTATCTACAGGAATCAGCCCCAGCATTTT,CASSIYRNQPQHF
NA,TRBV2,TRBJ1-5,TGTGCCAGCAGCGGGCCGGAATGGCAGTATAGCAATCAGCCCCAGCATTTT,CASSGPEWQYSNQPQHF
TRBD2,TRBV2,TRBJ2-7,TGTGCCAGCAGTGAGAGGGGACTAGCGATTTCCTACGAGCAGTACTTC,CASSERGLAISYEQYF
NA,TRBV7-9,TRBJ1-3,TGTGCCAGCAGCCCAGGGGCCTCTGGAAACACCATATATTTT,CASSPGASGNTIYF
TRBD1,TRBV28,TRBJ1-1,TGTGCCAGCATCCTTCGATGGACAGGGCGTACTGAAGCTTTCTTT,CASILRWTGRTEAFF
TRBD2,TRBV5-6,TRBJ2-7,TGTGCCAGCAGCTCGCCGGCTAGCGGGAGAACGGGGAACGAGCAGTACTTC,CASSSPASGRTGNEQYF
TRBD2,TRBV18,TRBJ2-3,TGTGCCAGCTCACCGGGCCTAGCGGGAGGAGGGGATACGCAGTATTTT,CASSPGLAGGGDTQYF
TRBD1,TRBV5-1,TRBJ2-2,TGCGCCAGCAGAACGACAGGGGGCACCGGGGAGCTGTTTTTT,CASRTTGGTGELFF
NA,TRBV24-1,TRBJ1-3,TGTGCCACCAGGGGGGTGAACGGAAACACCATATATTTT,CATRGVNGNTIYF